One sample yielded the 23 T cell receptor beta chains listed below, sequenced in a study of blood T cell repertoires in COVID-19 (TCRdb year 2020). Library prep was done by the immunoSEQ multiplex PCR assay. TCRdb provides this immuneACCESS table in a form limited to in-frame rearrangements. Some clones are lacking; in checked studies, under half of them reflect an unresolved V gene, and why the rest are absent is not known. Counted in this sample were roughly 390,000 clones; around 87% of them appeared once. Of the sample, 10% falls within the top ten clones. Material: peripheral blood. These receptor sequences come from a woman aged 25 to 45 with COVID-19, enrolled during active disease.

The rearrangement uses TRBV4-1 and TRBJ1-6; D ambiguous. Germline V gene lookup returns CDR1 MGHRA and CDR2 YSYEKL. The CDR3 is made up of 14 amino acids. Deletions cut 1 base from V and 5 bases from J, with 6 bases between. The DNA for the CDR3 is TGCGCCAGCAGCCAAGGGCAGAATAATTCACCCCTCCACTTT. It specifies CASSQGQNNSPLHF.

V gene TRBV10-3 combines with J gene TRBJ2-3; 7 bases match TRBD1. The CDR3 is 16 amino acids. Germline lookup yields CDR1 ENHRY and CDR2 SYGVKD. The V gene end was trimmed by 3 bases and the J gene end by 1 base; junction bases not matched to a gene: 7. CDR3 region: CAISDISQGGTDTQYF. The CDR3 bases are TGTGCCATCAGTGATATCTCCCAGGGGGGCACAGATACGCAGTATTTT.

This chain joins TRBV10-3 and TRBJ2-7, with 12 bases identical to TRBD1. The CDR3 contains 13 residues. Germline V gene lookup returns CDR1 ENHRY and CDR2 SYGVKD. The V and J ends lost 10 bases and 8 bases, in that order; junction bases with no gene match: 9. The CDR3 DNA reads TGTGCCACGGGTCCGGGACAGGGGGCAAAGCAGTACTTC. Translated, it gives CATGPGQGAKQYF.

CDR3 nucleotides: TGCGCCAGCAGCCAAGACAATAACAGGGGCGCGGCCTACGAGCAGTACTTC. Encoded protein: CASSQDNNRGAAYEQYF. The rearrangement joins TRBV4-1 to TRBJ2-7; 7 bases agree with TRBD1. Germline CDR1 MGHRA, CDR2 YSYEKL. The CDR3 contains 17 residues. V lost 0 bases, J lost 2 bases, and 10 bases stayed unmatched.

J is TRBJ2-1 and V is TRBV6-2 or TRBV6-3; 9 bases are a match to TRBD1. From germline, CDR1 is MNHEY and CDR2 SVGEGT. The CDR3 length is 18 residues. V trimming: 5 bases; J trimming: 0 bases; junction bases outside the gene matches: 11. CDR3 region: CASSGLGTGSHSYNEQFF. CDR3 DNA: TGTGCCAGCAGTGGCCTTGGGACAGGGAGTCACTCCTACAATGAGCAGTTCTTC.

V usage is TRBV19 and J usage is TRBJ2-1; TRBD1 matches 8 bases. V was clipped by 7 bases and J by 6 bases; unmatched bases: 14. The CDR3 length is 16 residues. The V gene's germline CDR1 is LNHDA and CDR2 SQIVND (reference sequence). This CDR3 reads CASTLRGGQGSNEQFF. The CDR3 DNA reads as TGTGCCAGTACCCTTCGAGGTGGACAGGGCAGCAATGAGCAGTTCTTC. The whole variable domain, filled in from reference TRBV19 and TRBJ2-1, reads DGGITQSPKYLFRKEGQNVTLSCEQNLNHDAMYWYRQDPGQGLRLIYYSQIVNDFQKGDIAEGYSVSREKKESFPLTVTSAQKNPTAFYLCASTLRGGQGSNEQFFGPGTRLTVL.

The chain couples TRBV29-1 to TRBJ1-1, with 9 bases fitting TRBD1. V trimming: 4 bases; J trimming: 4 bases; junction bases outside the gene matches: 10. Germline assignment: CDR1 SQVTM and CDR2 ANQGSEA. There are 15 residues in the CDR3. The CDR3 DNA reads as TGCAGCGTTGCGGGCGGGGGACAGGGCGGCACTGAAGCTTTCTTT. The encoded protein is CSVAGGGQGGTEAFF.

The chain carries TRBV2 and TRBJ2-3; 12 bases line up with TRBD2. Germline CDR1 is SNHLY and CDR2 is FYNNEI. The CDR3 totals 15 residues. The junction had 4 bases not matched to a gene; V was cut back by 6 bases and J by 3 bases. The CDR3 DNA reads as TGTGCCAGCAGGATGGGACTAGCGGGTACAGATACGCAGTATTTT. Protein: CASRMGLAGTDTQYF.

This clone has just a few counts. V gene TRBV24-1 combines with J gene TRBJ1-6; D is perhaps TRBD1 (6 bases). Germline CDR1 KGHDR, CDR2 SFDVKD. The CDR3 is 15 residues long. Trimming cost V 2 bases and J 7 bases, with 11 bases left between them. This CDR3 reads CATSDSGGANSPLHF. Here the CDR3 DNA reads TGTGCCACCAGTGATTCCGGGGGGGCGAATTCACCCCTCCACTTT.

This rearrangement joins TRBV7-2 to TRBJ2-5; D is perhaps TRBD2 (6 bases). This CDR3 region has 15 residues. Germline lookup yields CDR1 SGHTA and CDR2 FQGNSA. Trimming stripped 4 bases from V and 4 bases from J, with 16 bases between. The CDR3: CASSYREPGGETQYF. The CDR3 DNA reads as TGTGCCAGCAGCTACCGGGAGCCTGGGGGAGAGACCCAGTACTTC.

This chain joins TRBV23-1 and TRBJ1-5; possibly TRBD1 for D (6 bases). TRBV23-1 counts as an open reading frame of uncertain function. This CDR3 has 17 amino acids. Trimming pared 0 bases from V and 0 bases from J, leaving 12 bases between. The CDR3 coding sequence is TGCGCCAGCAGTCAATCGCGACAGGCGTATAGCAATCAGCCCCAGCATTTT. As protein: CASSQSRQAYSNQPQHF.

The chain is built from TRBV4-2 and TRBJ2-5; 7 positions match TRBD1. The CDR3 contains 14 residues. Trimming removed 1 base from V and 2 bases from J; junction bases left unmatched: 1. Germline V lookup: CDR1 LGHNA, CDR2 YNFKEQ. CDR3: CASSQGDSQETQYF. DNA for the CDR3: TGTGCCAGCAGCCAAGGGGACAGTCAAGAGACCCAGTACTTC.

This clone appeared once. The chain recombines TRBV5-6 with TRBJ2-7, with 9 bases identical to TRBD2. The V and J ends lost 2 bases and 6 bases, in that order; junction bases with no gene match: 12. Germline CDR1 and CDR2: SGHDT and YYEEEE. The CDR3 totals 16 residues. This chain's CDR3 is CASSFVSASGTREQYF. CDR3 nucleotide sequence: TGTGCCAGCAGCTTTGTTTCCGCTAGCGGGACTCGCGAGCAGTACTTC.

The chain couples TRBV6-5 to TRBJ1-5; 10 positions match TRBD1. Germline CDR1 MNHEY, CDR2 SVGAGI. The CDR3 totals 14 residues. Trimming took 6 bases from V and 4 from J; bases not matched to a gene: 3. The CDR3 coding sequence is TGTGCCAGCAGGCGACAGGGGGCGAATCAGCCCCAGCATTTT. Protein sequence: CASRRQGANQPQHF.

The chain employs TRBV5-1 and TRBJ2-5, with D possibly TRBD2 on 5 matching bases. Trimming cost V 2 bases and J 1 base, with 9 bases left between them. The CDR3 runs 14 residues. Germline CDR1 and CDR2: SGHRS and YFSETQ. The CDR3 bases are TGCGCCAGCAGCTTTGGACTGGTCCAAGAGACCCAGTACTTC. Protein: CASSFGLVQETQYF.

This clone is a singleton in its sample. The chain has TRBV6-5 and TRBJ2-4; D not resolved. In germline, CDR1 is MNHEY, CDR2 SVGAGI. This CDR3 is 15 amino acids long. V lost 6 bases and J 0 bases, leaving 12 bases between the germline ends. The CDR3 loop reads CASSSTALAKNIQYF. CDR3 in DNA: TGTGCCAGCAGCTCCACAGCCCTAGCCAAAAACATTCAGTACTTC.

The chain recombines TRBV24-1 with TRBJ2-3; 8 bases line up with TRBD2. This CDR3 is built from 19 residues. Germline V CDR1 and CDR2: KGHDR, SFDVKD. V lost 5 bases to trimming and J lost 2 bases; unmatched junction nucleotides: 17. Written as DNA, the CDR3 is TGTGCCACCAGTGCCCCGAGGGGCGCGACTAGCGCGCCCACAGATACGCAGTATTTT. Its protein is CATSAPRGATSAPTDTQYF.

This chain links TRBV3-1 (or the pseudogene TRBV3-2) with TRBJ2-3; 7 bases match TRBD2. The CDR3 length is 15 residues. The J segment lost 2 bases and the V segment lost 5 bases, leaving 7 bases of the junction unmatched. Germline CDR1 is LGHDT and CDR2 is YNNKEL (reference sequence). The CDR3 DNA reads TGTGCCAGCAGCTTCAGCGGGATGGACACAGATACGCAGTATTTT. Translating it yields CASSFSGMDTDTQYF.

The chain has TRBV6-1 and TRBJ1-4; 11 positions match TRBD1. V gave up 4 bases and J gave up 3 bases; unmatched junction bases: 4. Germline V gene data show CDR1 as MNHNS and CDR2 as SASEGT. This CDR3 has 16 amino acids. CDR3 in DNA: TGTGCCAGCAGTGGGACAGGGGGCTTCCCTAATGAAAAACTGTTTTTT. This sequence encodes CASSGTGGFPNEKLFF.

This clone was seen only a few times. J is TRBJ1-1 and V is TRBV6-5, with TRBD1 identical over 8 bases. Germline values: CDR1 MNHEY, CDR2 SVGAGI. Germline trimming cut 7 bases from V and 1 base from J; bases unmatched to any gene: 2. The CDR3 runs to 13 residues. The CDR3 DNA sequence: TGTGCCAGCAAAGGACAGGGGAACACTGAAGCTTTCTTT. Translation gives CASKGQGNTEAFF.

The chain carries TRBV6-4 and TRBJ1-2; 7 bases map to TRBD1. CDR3 length equals 13 residues. J lost 3 bases, V lost 6 bases, and 4 bases had no gene match. The germline V gene encodes CDR1 MRHNA and CDR2 SNTAGT. Written as DNA, the CDR3 is TGTGCCAGCAGAGCCACAGGGGACTATGGCTACACCTTC. Amino acid sequence: CASRATGDYGYTF.

The chain combines TRBV5-1 with TRBJ2-7; 8 bases match TRBD1. CDR1 and CDR2 (germline): SGHRS, YFSETQ. With 3 bases clipped from V and 4 bases from J, the junction kept 6 bases outside the gene matches. CDR3 length equals 14 residues. The CDR3 spells CASSWTGLRYEQYF. The DNA for the CDR3 is TGCGCCAGCAGCTGGACAGGGTTACGGTACGAGCAGTACTTC.

The chain couples TRBV3-1 (or the pseudogene TRBV3-2) to TRBJ2-2; possible D gene TRBD1, 6 bases. CDR3 size: 14 residues. Per the germline V gene, CDR1 is LGHDT and CDR2 is YNNKEL (reference sequence). The germline V and J ends were trimmed by 1 base and 4 bases, with 7 bases remaining between them. For the CDR3, the DNA is TGTGCCAGCAGCCAAGCACAGGGCACCGGGGAGCTGTTTTTT. Protein: CASSQAQGTGELFF.